Shown below are 25 T cell receptor beta chains from a single sample sequenced in a study of cytomegalovirus exposure and HLA in healthy donors. The repertoire was sequenced with immunoSEQ multiplex PCR; TCRdb's copy has only in-frame clones and lacks some. The data hold about 79,000 clones, with 93% observed a single time. The sample taken for sequencing was PBMCs. The origin of the receptors is a woman aged 30 to 39 in good health and CMV-seronegative.

The chain is built from TRBV7-2 and TRBJ2-2; 7 bases fit TRBD1. CDR3 length equals 14 residues. The germline CDR1 and CDR2 sequences are SGHTA and FQGNSA. The J segment lost 4 bases and the V segment lost 6 bases, leaving 5 bases of the junction unmatched. The CDR3 DNA sequence: TGTGCCAGCAGGCCCAGGGGGAGCACCGGGGAGCTGTTTTTT. As protein: CASRPRGSTGELFF.

The gene calls are TRBV30 and TRBJ1-1; tentatively, D is TRBD1 (5 bases). Germline V gives CDR1 GTSNPN, CDR2 SVGIG (reference sequence). V was cut by 3 bases and J by 0 bases, with 8 bases left in between. This CDR3 has 13 amino acids. The DNA for the CDR3 is TGTGCCTGGAGGGCAGGGATGAACACTGAAGCTTTCTTT. It encodes CAWRAGMNTEAFF. Supplemented by reference TRBV30 and TRBJ1-1, the full variable domain reads SQTIHQWPATLVQPVGSPLSLECTVEGTSNPNLYWYRQAAGRGLQLLFYSVGIGQISSEVPQNLSASRPQDRQFILSSKKLLLSDSGFYLCAWRAGMNTEAFFGQGTRLTVV.

The chain carries TRBV9 and TRBJ2-5; D might be TRBD2 (5 bases). V was cut by 4 bases and J by 4 bases, with 8 bases left in between. The CDR3 runs 12 residues. Germline V gives CDR1 SGDLS, CDR2 YYNGEE. The CDR3 nucleotides are TGTGCCAGCAGCCCTGGGAGAGAGACCCAGTACTTC. This translates into CASSPGRETQYF.

The chain combines TRBV2 with TRBJ2-3; tentative D call: TRBD1 (7 bases). With 6 bases removed from V and 4 bases from J, the gap between germline ends came to 17 bases. There are 15 residues in the CDR3. Per germline, CDR1 SNHLY and CDR2 FYNNEI. Here the CDR3 reads CASRPEGRGADTQYF. The CDR3 region has the DNA TGTGCCAGCAGACCCGAGGGCAGGGGGGCAGATACGCAGTATTTT. The full variable domain, rest sourced from reference TRBV2 and TRBJ2-3, is EPEVTQTPSHQVTQMGQEVILRCVPISNHLYFYWYRQILGQKVEFLVSFYNNEISEKSEIFDDQFSVERPDGSNFTLKIRSTKLEDSAMYFCASRPEGRGADTQYFGPGTRLTVL.

The chain uses TRBV25-1 and TRBJ2-3; TRBD1 matches 10 bases. The CDR3 runs to 14 residues. CDR1 is MGHDK, CDR2 SYGVNS, per germline. The J segment lost 3 bases and the V segment lost 8 bases, leaving 5 bases of the junction unmatched. CDR3 coding DNA: TGTGCCAGCCGCTGGACAGGGGGAACAGATACGCAGTATTTT. This gives the protein CASRWTGGTDTQYF.

The J gene is TRBJ2-3, the V gene TRBV13; 7 bases align to TRBD1. CDR1 and CDR2 (germline): PRHDT, FYEKMQ (reference sequence). The CDR3 has 16 residues. J was trimmed by 3 bases and V by 4 bases; bases with no gene match: 10. CDR3 DNA: TGTGCCAGCAGCTCAGCCAGGGGACAGACTACAGATACGCAGTATTTT. The encoded protein is CASSSARGQTTDTQYF.

J is TRBJ2-1 and V is TRBV4-2; possibly TRBD1 for D (6 bases). This CDR3 is built from 14 residues. Germline CDR1 and CDR2: LGHNA and YNFKEQ. Trimming took 4 bases from V and 5 from J, leaving 12 bases between them. CDR3 sequence (DNA): TGTGCCAGCAGCCGGGGGCTGGGAAACAATGAGCAGTTCTTC. It yields the protein CASSRGLGNNEQFF.

This clone has only one observation. The chain employs TRBV10-3 and TRBJ1-3; TRBD1 might be the D (6 bases). The CDR3 extends over 13 amino acids. Germline CDR1 reads ENHRY; CDR2 reads SYGVKD. V lost 10 bases and J lost 1, with 11 bases in between. The CDR3 DNA sequence: TGTGCCAGCGTAGGGGGTTCTGGAAACACCATATATTTT. It translates to CASVGGSGNTIYF.

This clone is a singleton in its sample. CDR3 loop: CASSLLSGGNQETQYF. Written as DNA, the CDR3 is TGCGCCAGCAGCTTGTTATCTGGCGGGAACCAAGAGACCCAGTACTTC. The chain couples TRBV5-1 to TRBJ2-5; D might be TRBD2 (6 bases). V was cut by 1 base and J by 0 bases, with 13 bases left in between. The germline V gene encodes CDR1 SGHRS and CDR2 YFSETQ. CDR3 length equals 16 residues.

In this sample, this clone turned up a few times. The gene calls are TRBV7-9 and TRBJ1-2, with 7 bases identical to TRBD1. The V gene's germline CDR1 is SEHNR and CDR2 FQNEAQ (reference sequence). This CDR3 comprises 19 residues. The trim removed 5 bases at V and 1 base at J, leaving 19 bases unmatched. This CDR3 is CASSQLHTGVQGSNYGYTF. The CDR3 region has the DNA TGTGCCAGCAGCCAACTGCACACAGGGGTTCAAGGTAGTAACTATGGCTACACCTTC. Together with reference TRBV7-9 and TRBJ1-2, the CDR3 gives the full variable domain: DTGVSQNPRHKITKRGQNVTFRCDPISEHNRLYWYRQTLGQGPEFLTYFQNEAQLEKSRLLSDRFSAERPKGSFSTLEIQRTEQGDSAMYLCASSQLHTGVQGSNYGYTFGSGTRLTVV.

The rearrangement uses TRBV28 and TRBJ1-5, with 8 bases fitting TRBD1. The CDR3 runs 16 residues. V shed 5 bases, J shed 6 bases, and the junction held 12 bases outside the gene matches. Germline lookup yields CDR1 MDHEN and CDR2 SYDVKM. This CDR3 reads CASSPRQGPGGQPQHF. CDR3 coding DNA: TGTGCCAGCAGTCCGCGACAGGGGCCGGGTGGTCAGCCCCAGCATTTT.

The V and J genes are TRBV5-5 and TRBJ1-1; TRBD1 is a possible D gene (6 bases). There are 20 residues in the CDR3. Germline CDR1 SGHKS, CDR2 YYEKEE (reference sequence). V lost 1 base and J lost 1, with 26 bases in between. The CDR3 sequence is CASSLTGGRTAPRRNTEAFF. The CDR3, as DNA: TGTGCCAGCAGCTTGACGGGGGGCAGGACAGCCCCCAGACGGAACACTGAAGCTTTCTTT.

The CDR3 coding sequence is TGTGCCAGCAGCCAACCGGGACAGGGAGTCTACGAGCAGTACTTC. Its translation: CASSQPGQGVYEQYF. The V gene is TRBV5-5, the J gene TRBJ2-7; 9 positions match TRBD1. The V segment lost 4 bases and the J segment 3 bases; nucleotides outside the gene matches: 8. The length of the CDR3 is 15 residues. Germline CDR1 is SGHKS and CDR2 is YYEKEE (reference sequence).

This clone was counted a few times. The chain employs TRBV5-4 and TRBJ1-1, with TRBD1 matching 8 bases. This CDR3 is built from 12 residues. Germline CDR1 is SGHNT and CDR2 is YYREEE (reference sequence). V lost 2 bases to trimming and J lost 8 bases; unmatched junction nucleotides: 2. The CDR3 nucleotides are TGTGCCAGCAGCTTCCGGACAGGGGAAGCTTTCTTT. Translated, it gives CASSFRTGEAFF.

Worth noting for this clone: The junction and the germline gene differ at one end; a read error may be behind it. This sequence joins TRBV7-2 and TRBJ2-7, with TRBD1 matching over 7 bases. The CDR3 totals 12 residues. Looked up from germline, CDR1 is SGHTA and CDR2 is FQGNSA. The CDR3 reads CASSLGGQSGAF. The CDR3 nucleotides read TGTGCCAGCAGCTTAGGGGGACAGTCAGGAGCCTTC.

The chain links TRBV4-1 to TRBJ1-6; D remains unclear. The germline V and J ends were trimmed by 1 base and 7 bases, with 11 bases remaining between them. Germline loops: CDR1 MGHRA, CDR2 YSYEKL. This CDR3 has 15 residues. CDR3 sequence: CASSQVIHENSPLHF. DNA for the CDR3: TGCGCCAGCAGCCAAGTAATCCATGAGAATTCACCCCTCCACTTT.

This chain uses TRBV27 with TRBJ2-1, with 9 bases that match TRBD1. Germline CDR1 is MNHEY and CDR2 is SMNVEV (reference sequence). The ends lost 0 bases at V and 5 bases at J; junction bases unmatched: 8. The CDR3 is 17 residues long. The CDR3 sequence: CASSLSGGTGSNNEQFF. Written as DNA, the CDR3 is TGTGCCAGCAGTTTATCGGGCGGGACAGGGAGTAACAATGAGCAGTTCTTC.

The J gene is TRBJ1-2, the V gene TRBV7-3; D unclear. The germline gives CDR1 SGHTA, CDR2 FQGTGA. The CDR3 runs 15 residues. V shed 0 bases and J shed 4 bases, with 12 bases lying between them. The CDR3 nucleotides are TGTGCCAGCAGCTTAACCGGTACTGGAGTCTATGGCTACACCTTC. This sequence encodes CASSLTGTGVYGYTF.

The CDR3 protein is CASSLVGRSNTEAFF. In DNA form, the CDR3 reads TGTGCCAGCAGCTTGGTGGGCAGGTCGAACACTGAAGCTTTCTTT. The chain carries TRBV5-4 and TRBJ1-1; no definite D call. The CDR3 is 15 amino acids. The V end was cut by 0 bases, the J end by 1 base, with 10 bases between. Germline V gives CDR1 SGHNT, CDR2 YYREEE (reference sequence).

The gene calls are TRBV9 and TRBJ2-1; 9 bases are shared with TRBD2. Per the germline V gene, CDR1 is SGDLS and CDR2 is YYNGEE. The CDR3 length is 16 residues. The junction had 7 bases not matched to a gene; V was cut back by 2 bases and J by 4 bases. CDR3 DNA: TGTGCCAGCAGCGTGTCGACTAGCGGAATATACAATGAGCAGTTCTTC. It encodes CASSVSTSGIYNEQFF.

This clone was observed a single time. The chain recombines TRBV6-6 with TRBJ2-1, with 8 bases fitting TRBD2. V gave up 4 bases and J gave up 7 bases; unmatched junction bases: 3. CDR3 length: 13 amino acids. Germline V gene data show CDR1 as MNHNY and CDR2 as SVGAGI (reference sequence). The CDR3 sequence is CASSWTSRNEQFF. The CDR3 DNA is TGTGCCAGCAGTTGGACTAGCCGGAATGAGCAGTTCTTC.

This chain joins TRBV5-1 and TRBJ2-2, with TRBD2 matching over 12 bases. V lost 3 bases, J lost 7 bases, and 7 bases stayed unmatched. The CDR3 runs 16 residues. From germline, CDR1 is SGHRS and CDR2 YFSETQ. As DNA, the CDR3 is TGCGCCAGCAGCTCAACTAGCGGGAGGTTTCACGGGGAGCTGTTTTTT. This encodes CASSSTSGRFHGELFF. The full variable domain, its missing parts supplied by reference TRBV5-1 and TRBJ2-2, is KAGVTQTPRYLIKTRGQQVTLSCSPISGHRSVSWYQQTPGQGLQFLFEYFSETQRNKGNFPGRFSGRQFSNSRSEMNVSTLELGDSALYLCASSSTSGRFHGELFFGEGSRLTVL.

The gene calls are TRBV5-1 and TRBJ2-5, with a tentative D call TRBD1 (5 bases). The V gene's germline CDR1 is SGHRS and CDR2 YFSETQ. V gave up 2 bases and J gave up 0 bases, with 8 bases separating them. This CDR3 has 14 amino acids. CDR3 protein: CASSFGHDQETQYF. CDR3 coding DNA: TGCGCCAGCAGCTTTGGACACGACCAAGAGACCCAGTACTTC.

V and J are TRBV28 and TRBJ2-2, with TRBD2 matching over 13 bases. The V gene's germline CDR1 is MDHEN and CDR2 SYDVKM. The CDR3 is 16 amino acids. The V segment lost 7 bases and the J segment 5 bases; nucleotides outside the gene matches: 7. CDR3 nucleotide sequence: TGTGCCAGCACCCTTATGGGACTAGCGGGAACCGGGGAGCTGTTTTTT. It yields the protein CASTLMGLAGTGELFF.

The rearrangement uses TRBV2 and TRBJ2-3, with 9 bases fitting TRBD2. The CDR3 totals 16 residues. The germline gives CDR1 SNHLY, CDR2 FYNNEI. The junction had 9 bases not matched to a gene; V was cut back by 8 bases and J by 0 bases. In DNA form, the CDR3 reads TGTGCCAGCGGACGTATAGCGGGGGTTAGCACAGATACGCAGTATTTT. Its protein is CASGRIAGVSTDTQYF.